This T cell receptor beta chain derives from a study of technical replicates of blood from a few donors. Libraries were prepared by immunoSEQ multiplex PCR; TCRdb keeps only in-frame clonotypes and omits some of them. The table records some 14,000 clones, about 82% of them present only once. CDR1 MGHDK and CDR2 SYGVNS come from the germline V gene. This CDR3 contains 18 residues. V lost 2 bases to trimming and J lost 1 base; unmatched junction nucleotides: 5. The chain recombines TRBV25-1 with TRBJ2-6; 10 bases map to TRBD1. The TCR comes from a human donor in good health. The sequenced sample was PBMCs. CDR3 bases: TGTGCCAGCAGTGAAGGGACAGGGGTAGGGTCTGGGGCCAACGTCCTGACTTTC. It codes for CASSEGTGVGSGANVLTF.